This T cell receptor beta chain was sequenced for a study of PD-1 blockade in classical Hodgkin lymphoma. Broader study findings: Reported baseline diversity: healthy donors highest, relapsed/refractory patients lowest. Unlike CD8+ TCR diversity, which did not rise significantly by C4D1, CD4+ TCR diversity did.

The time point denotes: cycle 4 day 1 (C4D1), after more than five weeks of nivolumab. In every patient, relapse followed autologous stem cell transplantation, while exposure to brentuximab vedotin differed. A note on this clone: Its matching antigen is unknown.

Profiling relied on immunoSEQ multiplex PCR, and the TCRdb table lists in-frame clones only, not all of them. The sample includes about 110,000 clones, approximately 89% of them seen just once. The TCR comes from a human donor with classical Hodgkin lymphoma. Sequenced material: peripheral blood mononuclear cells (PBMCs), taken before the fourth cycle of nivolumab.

The CDR3 here is CASSARGGTLGDGYTF. CDR3 coding DNA: TGTGCCAGCAGCGCCCGAGGGGGCACCTTAGGGGATGGCTACACCTTC. J is TRBJ1-2 and V is TRBV9; 7 bases match TRBD1. V lost 3 bases to trimming and J lost 6 bases; unmatched junction nucleotides: 14. CDR1 and CDR2 from the germline V gene are SGDLS and YYNGEE. CDR3 length equals 16 residues.